Following are 19 T cell receptor beta chains from one sample sequenced in a study of CD8 T cells in ankylosing spondylitis. TCRdb re-analysed the 5' RACE reads in MiXCR, keeping a single row per CDR3 protein. The sample carries about 230,000 distinct CDR3 sequences, roughly 8.2% recorded once. Specimen: blood, either unsorted or a sorted T cell fraction (not recorded which). The receptors stem from a female donor with ankylosing spondylitis or in good health (not recorded which).

This clonotype was detected ten times or more. This chain joins TRBV20-1 and TRBJ2-5; D is perhaps TRBD1 (6 bases). Trimming left V 6 bases short and J 2 bases short, with 16 bases between. Germline V gives CDR1 DFQATT, CDR2 SNEGSKA (reference sequence). The CDR3 extends over 14 amino acids. In DNA form, the CDR3 reads TGCAGTGCGCATTACCGGGACACGCAAGAGACCCAGTACTTC. Translation gives CSAHYRDTQETQYF.

This clonotype was counted at least ten times. The chain links TRBV7-2 to TRBJ2-1, with D perhaps assigned TRBD1 or TRBD2 (6 bases each). The germline CDR1 and CDR2 sequences are SGHTA and FQGNSA. Trimming left V 5 bases short and J 4 bases short, with 18 bases between. This CDR3 comprises 16 residues. CDR3 sequence reads: CASSPTGGRGYNEQFF. Written as DNA, the CDR3 is TGTGCCAGCAGCCCTACCGGGGGCCGGGGATACAATGAGCAGTTCTTC.

Comments on this clonotype: A clone one base away is much larger, so this may be a read error. The genes are TRBV20-1 and TRBJ2-7; 13 bases agree with TRBD2. Per the germline V gene, CDR1 is DFQATT and CDR2 is SNEGSKA (reference sequence). This CDR3 spans 15 amino acids. Here the CDR3 DNA reads TGCTGTGCTCTCTGGACTAGCGGGAGCCATTACGAGCAGTACTTC. Encoded protein: CCALWTSGSHYEQYF.

This clonotype was seen at least ten times. The genes are TRBV6-5 and TRBJ2-1; TRBD2 matches at 10 bases. The CDR3 covers 14 residues. Germline V gene sequence: CDR1 MNHEY, CDR2 SVGAGI. V shed 7 bases and J 10 bases; nucleotides not matched to a gene: 10. CDR3 region: CASMGLAPMEEQFF. The CDR3 DNA sequence: TGTGCCAGCATGGGACTAGCGCCGATGGAGGAGCAGTTCTTC.

Ten or more counts support this clonotype. The chain couples TRBV6-2 or TRBV6-3 to TRBJ1-5; TRBD1 is a possible D gene (6 bases). Trimming shortened V by 8 bases and J by 6 bases, and 17 bases separated the two germline ends. Germline CDR1 reads MNHEY; CDR2 reads SVGEGT. This CDR3 is 14 amino acids long. DNA for the CDR3: TGTGCCAGCGGGGGCAGAGCTCCCAGTCAGCCCCAGCATTTT. It yields the protein CASGGRAPSQPQHF.

A note on this clonotype: An end of the junction does not agree with germline; a read error may underlie this. This chain uses TRBV7-2 with TRBJ2-5; 7 bases align to TRBD2. The CDR3 length is 15 residues. Looked up from germline, CDR1 is SGHTA and CDR2 is FQGNSA. The chain's CDR3 is CASSLGGREQESQYF. CDR3 DNA sequence: TGTGCCAGCAGCTTAGGCGGGAGAGAACAAGAGAGCCAGTACTTC.

This clonotype was seen many times. The CDR3 sequence is CSALLTYGENIQYF. In DNA form, the CDR3 reads TGCAGTGCTCTTCTGACTTATGGGGAAAACATTCAGTACTTC. The V gene is TRBV20-1, the J gene TRBJ2-4; no clear D. V was shortened by 5 bases and J by 5 bases, with 16 bases between the two germline ends. CDR3 length: 14 residues. Germline lookup yields CDR1 DFQATT and CDR2 SNEGSKA (reference sequence).

This clonotype was detected only a few times. The genes are TRBV12-3 or TRBV12-4 and TRBJ2-3; tentative D call: TRBD2 (6 bases). CDR3 length: 16 residues. Trimming left V 3 bases short and J 3 bases short, with 16 bases between. The CDR3 region is CASSLGGSGATDTQYF. CDR3 DNA: TGTGCCAGCAGTTTGGGTGGATCGGGAGCGACAGATACGCAGTATTTT.

This clonotype was detected ten times or more. This sequence joins TRBV19 and TRBJ1-4; no firm D call. The ends were cut back, 5 bases at V and 3 bases at J, with 13 bases in the middle. There are 15 residues in the CDR3. Germline-derived CDR1 and CDR2 are LNHDA and SQIVND (reference sequence). CDR3 protein: CASSPPWEANEKLFF. The CDR3 DNA follows: TGTGCCAGTAGTCCACCGTGGGAAGCTAATGAAAAACTGTTTTTT.

Ten or more counts support this clonotype. V and J are TRBV20-1 and TRBJ2-4; no firm D call. Germline CDR1 DFQATT, CDR2 SNEGSKA (reference sequence). Trimming took off 5 bases at V and 1 base at J, with 9 bases between the two ends. The CDR3 is made up of 13 amino acids. CDR3 in amino acids: CSAVKDAKNIQYF. The DNA of the CDR3 is TGCAGTGCTGTGAAGGACGCCAAAAACATTCAGTACTTC.

The CDR3 sequence: CSVDPGSTGETQYF. CDR3 nucleotides: TGCAGCGTTGACCCCGGGAGCACCGGAGAGACCCAGTACTTC. The V and J genes are TRBV29-1 and TRBJ2-5, with D tentatively TRBD2 (6 bases). V lost 3 bases and J 4 bases, leaving 15 bases between the germline ends. Germline CDR1 is SQVTM and CDR2 is ANQGSEA. This CDR3 is built from 14 residues.

At least ten counts were recorded for this clonotype. This chain joins TRBV2 and TRBJ2-7, with D perhaps TRBD2 (6 bases). CDR1 SNHLY and CDR2 FYNNEI come from the germline V gene. CDR3 size: 14 residues. Deletions cut 4 bases from V and 1 base from J, with 11 bases between. The DNA of the CDR3 is TGTGCCAGCAGTGTGGTAGGGAGGTCCTACGAGCAGTACTTC. It specifies CASSVVGRSYEQYF.

Ten or more counts support this clonotype. The chain combines TRBV6-1 with TRBJ1-5; 9 positions agree with TRBD1. From germline, CDR1 is MNHNS and CDR2 SASEGT. Trimming removed 2 bases from V and 0 bases from J; junction bases left unmatched: 8. The CDR3 has 18 residues. The CDR3 loop reads CASSESGQGHYSNQPQHF. DNA for the CDR3: TGTGCCAGCAGTGAATCCGGACAGGGGCATTATAGCAATCAGCCCCAGCATTTT.

The chain employs TRBV13 and TRBJ2-2, with a possible D match to TRBD2 (5 bases). Trimming shortened V by 3 bases and J by 1 base, and 9 bases separated the two germline ends. The CDR3 extends over 15 amino acids. The germline CDR1 and CDR2 sequences are PRHDT and FYEKMQ (reference sequence). CDR3 amino acids: CASSFPGRNTGELFF. DNA for the CDR3: TGTGCCAGCAGCTTCCCGGGGAGGAACACCGGGGAGCTGTTTTTT.

Ten or more counts support this clonotype. The chain combines TRBV4-3 with TRBJ2-1; 7 bases agree with TRBD2. Looked up from germline, CDR1 is LGHNA and CDR2 is YSLEER. The CDR3 consists of 14 residues. After removal of 3 bases from V and 7 bases from J, the junction contained 6 bases not matched to a gene. Written as DNA, the CDR3 is TGCGCCAGCAGCCACCCAACAGCGGGGAATGAGCAGTTCTTC. It encodes CASSHPTAGNEQFF.

This clonotype occurred many times. The V and J genes are TRBV20-1 and TRBJ2-3, with D perhaps matching TRBD1 or TRBD2 (6 bases each). V lost 8 bases and J 2 bases, leaving 14 bases between the germline ends. This CDR3 spans 13 amino acids. The V gene's germline CDR1 is DFQATT and CDR2 SNEGSKA (reference sequence). This chain's CDR3 is CSTGGRPTDTQYF. The CDR3 nucleotides are TGCAGTACTGGGGGGCGACCCACAGATACGCAGTATTTT.

This clonotype was detected only a few times. The V call is TRBV5-8, the J call TRBJ2-1, with 7 bases matching TRBD2. CDR1 and CDR2 from the germline V gene are SGHTS and YDEGEE. Trimming removed 4 bases from V and 0 bases from J; junction bases left unmatched: 4. The CDR3 spans 15 residues. The CDR3 nucleotides are TGTGCCAGCAGCCGGGGGGTCAGCTCCTACAATGAGCAGTTCTTC. Translation: CASSRGVSSYNEQFF.

The genes are TRBV30 and TRBJ2-2; D is uncertain. V was trimmed by 1 base and J by 6 bases, leaving 6 bases between them. Germline CDR1 GTSNPN, CDR2 SVGIG (reference sequence). The CDR3 loop spans 12 amino acids. The CDR3 loop is CAWSARPGELFF. CDR3 in DNA: TGTGCCTGGAGTGCCAGACCCGGGGAGCTGTTTTTT.

This clonotype has a count of ten or more. V is TRBV5-1 and J is TRBJ2-2; D not certain. This CDR3 is built from 11 residues. CDR1 and CDR2 (germline): SGHRS, YFSETQ. V shed 9 bases and J shed 5 bases, with 8 bases lying between them. Here the CDR3 reads CATRNTGELFF. The CDR3 DNA sequence: TGCGCCACCCGGAATACCGGGGAGCTGTTTTTT.